One and the same sample provided the 17 T cell receptor beta chains below, sequenced in a study of low-dose radiotherapy and immunotherapy resistance in tumors. First-strand cDNA relied on TRAV- and TRBV-specific primers spanning alpha and beta chains. Amplification of TCRs used a constant-region primer and V-primer adapter for around 20 PCR cycles. In TCRdb, the reads were re-called with MiXCR into one record per CDR3 protein. The table lists 10,000 to 15,000 distinct CDR3 sequences, roughly 66% of them singletons. All receptors come from a human donor with advanced metastatic prostate, ovarian, gallbladder or colorectal cancer (not recorded which). This table probably holds off-target reads from a library built for another chain.

The V gene is TRBV4-1, the J gene TRBJ2-3; 8 nucleotides align to TRBD2. CDR3 length: 16 residues. The J segment lost 4 bases and the V segment lost 1 base, leaving 7 bases of the junction unmatched. Germline loops: CDR1 MGHRA, CDR2 YSYEKL. As DNA, the CDR3 is TGCGCCAGCAGCCAAGGAACGGGGGGGGCCCCAGATACGCAGTATTTT. As protein: CASSQGTGGAPDTQYF.

Only a few counts were recorded for this clonotype. The CDR3 region has the DNA TGTGCCAGCAGCTCATTCAGGGGGCCGGCAGATACGCAGTATTTT. Translating gives CASSSFRGPADTQYF. This chain uses TRBV11-2 with TRBJ2-3; 8 positions match TRBD1. The germline gives CDR1 SGHAT, CDR2 FQNNGV. The CDR3 has 15 amino acids. With V trimmed by 4 bases and J by 4 bases, 7 bases remained unmatched.

The DNA of the CDR3 is TGTGCCAGCAGCCGACAGGGAAGCAATCAGCCCCAGCATTTT. Translated: CASSRQGSNQPQHF. The chain has TRBV6-2 or TRBV6-3 and TRBJ1-5; TRBD1 matches at 7 bases. CDR1 and CDR2 (germline): MNHEY, SVGEGT. J lost 1 base, V lost 6 bases, and 3 bases had no gene match. The CDR3 totals 14 residues.

The rearrangement joins TRBV11-2 to TRBJ2-1; tentative D call: TRBD2 (6 bases). Germline loops: CDR1 SGHAT, CDR2 FQNNGV. The CDR3 runs 14 residues. V was clipped by 1 base and J by 9 bases, with 13 bases between them. This CDR3 reads CASSLVRGGVEQFF. The CDR3 coding sequence is TGTGCCAGCAGCTTAGTTAGGGGAGGCGTTGAGCAGTTCTTC.

The chain recombines TRBV4-3 with TRBJ1-2, with TRBD1 matching over 7 bases. The CDR3 totals 16 residues. Germline CDR1 LGHNA, CDR2 YSLEER. With V trimmed by 1 base and J by 1 base, 6 bases remained unmatched. The CDR3: CASSQAGTAVNYGYTF. The CDR3 DNA follows: TGCGCCAGCAGCCAAGCCGGGACAGCGGTTAACTATGGCTACACCTTC.

The rearrangement uses TRBV18 and TRBJ2-5; D unclear. The germline V gene has CDR1 KGHSH and CDR2 LQKENI. The CDR3 length is 13 residues. V lost 3 bases, J lost 0 bases, and 5 bases lay in between. Here the CDR3 DNA reads TGTGCCAGCTCACCCTCGTACCAAGAGACCCAGTACTTC. It specifies CASSPSYQETQYF. The full variable domain, rest sourced from reference TRBV18 and TRBJ2-5, is NAGVMQNPRHLVRRRGQEARLRCSPMKGHSHVYWYRQLPEEGLKFMVYLQKENIIDESGMPKERFSAEFPKEGPSILRIQQVVRGDSAAYFCASSPSYQETQYFGPGTRLLVL.

The CDR3 coding sequence is TGTGCCAGCAGAAGAGGAACTATACTAGCCAAAAACATTCAGTACTTC. It yields the protein CASRRGTILAKNIQYF. The gene calls are TRBV6-6 and TRBJ2-4, with no clear D. This CDR3 spans 16 amino acids. V lost 6 bases to trimming and J lost 0 bases, with 15 bases between them. The germline V gene encodes CDR1 MNHNY and CDR2 SVGAGI (reference sequence).

V is TRBV20-1 and J is TRBJ1-4; TRBD1 is a possible D gene (5 bases). V shed 7 bases and J shed 11 bases, with 23 bases lying between them. This CDR3 is built from 14 residues. Germline V CDR1 and CDR2: DFQATT, SNEGSKA (reference sequence). CDR3 in DNA: TGCAGTGTCAAACAGGAGTTAGTAATGAGGAAACTGTTTTTT. Amino acids: CSVKQELVMRKLFF.

The chain recombines TRBV6-5 with TRBJ2-1; 9 bases map to TRBD2. This CDR3 contains 14 residues. The germline gives CDR1 MNHEY, CDR2 SVGAGI. Losses at the gene ends were 7 bases for V and 9 bases for J; bases not matched to a gene: 10. The CDR3 is CASKGLAGFSEQFF. CDR3 DNA sequence: TGTGCCAGCAAGGGACTAGCCGGTTTTAGTGAGCAGTTCTTC.

The chain is built from TRBV28 and TRBJ2-6, with a weak D call TRBD1 (5 bases). Trimming removed 2 bases at V and 2 bases at J, with 13 bases between. The CDR3 is 17 amino acids. From germline, CDR1 is MDHEN and CDR2 SYDVKM. The CDR3 region has the DNA TGTGCCAGCAGTTTACGGGCAGGGCTTACTGGGGCCAACGTCCTGACTTTC. It codes for CASSLRAGLTGANVLTF.

The chain recombines TRBV29-1 with TRBJ2-3; no definite D call. CDR3 length equals 11 residues. V lost 7 bases and J lost 6, with 11 bases in between. Germline V CDR1 and CDR2: SQVTM, ANQGSEA. As DNA, the CDR3 is TGCAGCGCCCCTAAGGAGGATACGCAGTATTTT. The encoded protein is CSAPKEDTQYF.

This clonotype has just a few counts. The chain is built from TRBV5-4 and TRBJ2-3; 7 nucleotides agree with TRBD2. This CDR3 is built from 13 residues. Germline CDR1 reads SGHNT; CDR2 reads YYREEE (reference sequence). V was pared by 4 bases and J by 11 bases, with 10 bases of the junction left unmatched. In nucleotides, the CDR3 is TGTGCCAGCAGCCTACTAGCGTCCGAGAGGCAGTATTTT. It translates to CASSLLASERQYF. Based on the CDR3 plus reference TRBV5-4 and TRBJ2-3, the full variable domain is ETGVTQSPTHLIKTRGQQVTLRCSSQSGHNTVSWYQQALGQGPQFIFQYYREEENGRGNFPPRFSGLQFPNYSSELNVNALELDDSALYLCASSLLASERQYFGPGTRLTVL.

The V and J genes are TRBV28 and TRBJ2-7; 9 bases agree with TRBD1. Germline values: CDR1 MDHEN, CDR2 SYDVKM. Germline trimming cut 7 bases from V and 4 bases from J; bases unmatched to any gene: 8. This CDR3 is 14 amino acids long. This chain's CDR3 is CASKPGQGRYEQYF. Written as DNA, the CDR3 is TGTGCCAGCAAACCGGGACAGGGCCGGTACGAGCAGTACTTC.

The chain has TRBV5-1 and TRBJ1-2; D is unclear. V was clipped by 2 bases and J by 2 bases, with 7 bases between them. Germline CDR1 and CDR2: SGHRS and YFSETQ. The CDR3 runs to 13 residues. CDR3 protein: CASSLQQNYGYTF. The DNA for the CDR3 is TGCGCCAGCAGCTTACAACAGAACTATGGCTACACCTTC.

This chain connects TRBV28 to TRBJ2-7; D is perhaps TRBD1 (6 bases). Germline V lookup: CDR1 MDHEN, CDR2 SYDVKM. This CDR3 is built from 15 residues. V was trimmed by 4 bases and J by 2 bases, leaving 15 bases between them. The CDR3 spells CASSSAVQGPYEQYF. The DNA for the CDR3 is TGTGCCAGCAGTTCCGCGGTACAGGGCCCCTACGAGCAGTACTTC.

This chain connects TRBV18 to TRBJ1-5, with 7 bases fitting TRBD1. CDR3 length: 14 residues. Germline CDR1 is KGHSH and CDR2 is LQKENI. J gave up 0 bases and V 5 bases, and 1 base lay outside the gene matches. The CDR3 here is CASSGQASNQPQHF. The CDR3 DNA reads as TGTGCCAGCTCAGGACAGGCTAGCAATCAGCCCCAGCATTTT.

A few counts support this clonotype. The genes are TRBV7-3 and TRBJ2-2, with 8 bases matching TRBD2. V lost 5 bases and J lost 5; bases outside the gene matches: 7. The CDR3 totals 15 residues. The germline V gene has CDR1 SGHTA and CDR2 FQGTGA. The CDR3 loop reads CASSLSGEGTGELFF. The DNA for the CDR3 is TGTGCCAGCAGCCTTAGCGGGGAGGGGACCGGGGAGCTGTTTTTT. The full variable domain, rest sourced from reference TRBV7-3 and TRBJ2-2, is GAGVSQTPSNKVTEKGKYVELRCDPISGHTALYWYRQSLGQGPEFLIYFQGTGAADDSGLPNDRFFAVRPEGSVSTLKIQRTERGDSAVYLCASSLSGEGTGELFFGEGSRLTVL.